The 31 T cell receptor beta chains reported below all come from one sample, sequenced in a study of T-cell memory formation after mild COVID-19. TCRdb used MiXCR to reprocess the 5' RACE reads, holding one entry per CDR3 protein. The table records approximately 390,000 distinct CDR3 sequences, about 15% of them present only once. Sequenced material: PBMCs or a T cell subset sorted from them (not recorded which). These receptors all stem from a man between 18 and 29 years old who had mild COVID-19 (a few samples of this study predate the infection). Cell type and time point are not known.

This clonotype turned up a few times. The chain has TRBV7-9 and TRBJ2-2, with TRBD2 as a possible D gene (5 bases). Trimming cost V 5 bases and J 4 bases, with 17 bases left between them. Germline V CDR1 and CDR2: SEHNR, FQNEAQ (reference sequence). This CDR3 has 16 residues. The CDR3 loop is CASSPREPSGTGELFF. The DNA of the CDR3 is TGTGCCAGCAGCCCCCGGGAACCAAGTGGCACCGGGGAGCTGTTTTTT.

The chain joins TRBV7-9 to TRBJ1-2; 9 nucleotides match TRBD1. Germline CDR1 SEHNR, CDR2 FQNEAQ (reference sequence). The CDR3 extends over 13 amino acids. Trimming at V came to 5 bases and at J to 6 bases, leaving 4 bases not matched to a gene. CDR3 region: CASSRQGVNGYTF. The DNA for the CDR3 is TGTGCCAGCAGCCGACAGGGGGTTAATGGCTACACCTTC.

This clonotype turned up a few times. The chain has TRBV7-2 and TRBJ1-2, with 7 bases matching TRBD1. The CDR3 loop spans 14 amino acids. Germline-derived CDR1 and CDR2 are SGHTA and FQGNSA. The V gene end was trimmed by 3 bases and the J gene end by 5 bases; junction bases not matched to a gene: 6. CDR3 residues: CASSFSDRAYGYTF. The CDR3 region has the DNA TGTGCCAGCAGCTTCTCAGACAGGGCGTATGGCTACACCTTC.

This clonotype was recorded a few times. The rearrangement links TRBV5-6 to TRBJ2-1; no clear D. V was trimmed by 7 bases and J by 1 base, leaving 12 bases between them. Germline assignment: CDR1 SGHDT and CDR2 YYEEEE. This CDR3 is built from 14 residues. The CDR3 bases are TGTGCCAGCTCCCGGGCGCCTTCCTACAATGAGCAGTTCTTC. The encoded protein is CASSRAPSYNEQFF.

This clonotype was seen ten or more times. The chain carries TRBV11-2 and TRBJ2-1; 9 bases are shared with TRBD2. This CDR3 is 16 amino acids long. The V segment lost 5 bases and the J segment 7 bases; nucleotides outside the gene matches: 12. Germline-derived CDR1 and CDR2 are SGHAT and FQNNGV. Written as DNA, the CDR3 is TGTGCCAGCAGCCCAATAGCGGGGGCTGCAGGGAATGAGCAGTTCTTC. This gives the protein CASSPIAGAAGNEQFF.

This clonotype was picked up a small number of times. The rearrangement joins TRBV9 to TRBJ2-5, with D possibly matching TRBD1 (6 bases). V was pared by 4 bases and J by 5 bases, with 12 bases between. The CDR3 loop spans 13 amino acids. The germline V gene encodes CDR1 SGDLS and CDR2 YYNGEE. The CDR3 reads CASSRQGFETQYF. The CDR3 DNA reads TGTGCCAGCAGCCGGCAGGGGTTTGAGACCCAGTACTTC.

This chain uses TRBV5-1 with TRBJ2-4, with 9 positions matching TRBD1. Germline-derived CDR1 and CDR2 are SGHRS and YFSETQ. The CDR3 length is 14 residues. V lost 1 base to trimming and J lost 9 bases; unmatched junction nucleotides: 5. The CDR3 DNA follows: TGCGCCAGCAGCTTGCCCACAGGGGGCGGCATTCAGTACTTC. Translation gives CASSLPTGGGIQYF.

The chain links TRBV15 to TRBJ2-5; no clear D. Germline CDR1 reads LNHNV; CDR2 reads YYDKDF (reference sequence). This CDR3 comprises 13 residues. V was pared by 3 bases and J by 3 bases, with 8 bases between. CDR3 in amino acids: CATSSLHEETQYF. CDR3 nucleotides: TGTGCCACCAGCAGCCTCCATGAAGAGACCCAGTACTTC.

About this clonotype: One end of the junction does not line up with germline, which may come from a read error. The V and J genes are TRBV7-9 and TRBJ1-3, with a tentative D call TRBD1 (6 bases). The CDR3 consists of 16 residues. From germline, CDR1 is SEHNR and CDR2 FQNEAQ (reference sequence). The CDR3 loop reads CASSLSGTISENTIYF. The CDR3 coding sequence is TGTGCCAGCAGCTTAAGCGGGACAATCTCTGAAAACACCATATATTTT.

The chain couples TRBV7-9 to TRBJ1-2, with D uncertain. This CDR3 region has 12 residues. The germline V gene has CDR1 SEHNR and CDR2 FQNEAQ (reference sequence). Trimming cost V 4 bases and J 8 bases, with 11 bases left between them. The CDR3 DNA follows: TGTGCCAGCAGCTCCCCACAGCGGGGCTACACCTTC. Translating it yields CASSSPQRGYTF. Using reference TRBV7-9 and TRBJ1-2 for the parts outside the CDR3, the full variable domain is DTGVSQNPRHKITKRGQNVTFRCDPISEHNRLYWYRQTLGQGPEFLTYFQNEAQLEKSRLLSDRFSAERPKGSFSTLEIQRTEQGDSAMYLCASSSPQRGYTFGSGTRLTVV.

This clonotype was detected only a few times. This chain links TRBV20-1 with TRBJ2-4; D not certain. V was pared by 5 bases and J by 2 bases, with 13 bases between. CDR1 and CDR2 from the germline V gene are DFQATT and SNEGSKA (reference sequence). The CDR3 covers 14 residues. CDR3 residues: CSARPDGPKNIQYF. CDR3 nucleotide sequence: TGCAGTGCTCGCCCCGACGGACCCAAAAACATTCAGTACTTC.

The chain combines TRBV6-5 with TRBJ1-5, with 11 bases fitting TRBD1. This CDR3 has 15 residues. Per germline, CDR1 MNHEY and CDR2 SVGAGI. The V gene end was trimmed by 5 bases and the J gene end by 7 bases; junction bases not matched to a gene: 7. The CDR3 region has the DNA TGTGCCAGCAGTCAGGGACAGGGGGTAGGACAGCCCCAGCATTTT. Translating it yields CASSQGQGVGQPQHF.

The chain has TRBV5-1 and TRBJ2-1; 9 bases map to TRBD2. CDR3 length equals 15 residues. V lost 4 bases to trimming and J lost 3 bases; unmatched junction nucleotides: 5. Germline CDR1 reads SGHRS; CDR2 reads YFSETQ. The CDR3 nucleotides are TGCGCCAGCAGCGCCCGCGGGGGGGGCTACAATGAGCAGTTCTTC. As protein: CASSARGGGYNEQFF.

CDR3 protein: CASHSGVMGDTQYF. The CDR3 coding sequence is TGCGCCAGCCATAGTGGGGTCATGGGCGATACGCAGTATTTT. The V call is TRBV5-1, the J call TRBJ2-3; D gene ambiguous. The CDR3 runs to 14 residues. Germline V lookup: CDR1 SGHRS, CDR2 YFSETQ. Trimming removed 7 bases from V and 6 bases from J, with 18 bases in between. The full variable domain, with the rest looked up from reference TRBV5-1 and TRBJ2-3, is KAGVTQTPRYLIKTRGQQVTLSCSPISGHRSVSWYQQTPGQGLQFLFEYFSETQRNKGNFPGRFSGRQFSNSRSEMNVSTLELGDSALYLCASHSGVMGDTQYFGPGTRLTVL.

This clonotype was observed a handful of times. This chain uses TRBV12-3 or TRBV12-4 with TRBJ2-7; tentative D call: TRBD1 (7 bases). The length of the CDR3 is 13 residues. Trimming left V 5 bases short and J 6 bases short, with 14 bases between. The CDR3: CASSPRGVGEQYV. Written as DNA, the CDR3 is TGTGCCAGCAGTCCCAGGGGGGTGGGCGAGCAGTACGTC.

The V and J genes are TRBV7-9 and TRBJ1-5; TRBD1 matches 8 bases. CDR3 length equals 14 residues. From germline, CDR1 is SEHNR and CDR2 FQNEAQ (reference sequence). The junction had 1 base not matched to a gene; V was cut back by 2 bases and J by 4 bases. DNA of the CDR3: TGTGCCAGCAGCTTACAGGGGGCGAATCAGCCCCAGCATTTT. Its translation: CASSLQGANQPQHF.

CDR3 nucleotides: TGTGCCAGCAGTGAAACCGGGGCCGGGGGCGAGCAGTACTTC. This gives the protein CASSETGAGGEQYF. This chain uses TRBV6-1 with TRBJ2-7; tentatively, D is TRBD2 (6 bases). V dropped 2 bases and J dropped 6 bases, with 14 bases sitting between them. Germline values: CDR1 MNHNS, CDR2 SASEGT. The CDR3 loop spans 14 amino acids.

This clonotype was observed a few times. One base away lies a much larger clone, so this may be a sequencing read error. The rearrangement links TRBV12-3 or TRBV12-4 to TRBJ1-1; D gene uncertain. The CDR3 is 14 amino acids. V dropped 2 bases and J dropped 0 bases, with 7 bases sitting between them. The DNA of the CDR3 is TGTGCCAGCAGTTTATGGGAAGTGAACACTGAAGCTTTCTTT. Encoded protein: CASSLWEVNTEAFF.

This clonotype was seen only a few times. The V call is TRBV6-1, the J call TRBJ2-4; D unclear. V was trimmed by 2 bases and J by 3 bases, leaving 14 bases between them. Germline V gene sequence: CDR1 MNHNS, CDR2 SASEGT. There are 16 residues in the CDR3. The CDR3 sequence: CASSEPLSGIKNIQYF. The CDR3 DNA sequence: TGTGCCAGCAGTGAACCCCTATCAGGAATCAAAAACATTCAGTACTTC.

The chain links TRBV7-3 to TRBJ2-1; 14 bases line up with TRBD2. Looked up from germline, CDR1 is SGHTA and CDR2 is FQGTGA. This CDR3 comprises 17 residues. V gave up 5 bases and J gave up 7 bases; unmatched junction bases: 10. The CDR3 loop is CASSPHGTSGGRNEQFF. The CDR3 DNA follows: TGTGCCAGCAGCCCCCACGGGACTAGCGGGGGAAGGAATGAGCAGTTCTTC.

This clonotype was seen only a few times. The gene calls are TRBV5-6 and TRBJ2-3, with D unresolved. The length of the CDR3 is 14 residues. Germline V gives CDR1 SGHDT, CDR2 YYEEEE. Trimming took off 2 bases at V and 3 bases at J, with 10 bases between the two ends. The CDR3 DNA reads TGTGCCAGCAGCTTCCCCCCATCTACAGATACGCAGTATTTT. Translated: CASSFPPSTDTQYF.

A few counts support this clonotype. The rearrangement uses TRBV4-3 and TRBJ2-1, with a tentative D call TRBD2 (6 bases). The CDR3 has 14 residues. Per the germline V gene, CDR1 is LGHNA and CDR2 is YSLEER. V lost 2 bases and J lost 9, with 14 bases in between. CDR3: CASSQMGLKGEQFF. CDR3 DNA sequence: TGCGCCAGCAGCCAAATGGGACTTAAGGGTGAGCAGTTCTTC.

This clonotype was found a few times. This sequence joins TRBV3-1 and TRBJ2-5; no reliable D call. Per germline, CDR1 LGHDT and CDR2 YNNKEL (reference sequence). The CDR3 runs to 13 residues. V was shortened by 1 base and J by 4 bases, with 7 bases between the two germline ends. CDR3 DNA sequence: TGTGCCAGCAGCCAAGGTCTTTCAGAGACCCAGTACTTC. Translated, it gives CASSQGLSETQYF.

The genes are TRBV11-3 and TRBJ2-7; D call uncertain. The V and J ends lost 5 bases and 7 bases respectively, with 9 bases between them. The germline CDR1 and CDR2 sequences are SGHNT and YENEEA. This CDR3 comprises 11 residues. CDR3 sequence reads: CASSDGLEQYF. CDR3 nucleotides: TGTGCCAGCAGCGACGGGCTGGAGCAGTACTTC. The complete variable domain, with remaining parts taken from reference TRBV11-3 and TRBJ2-7, reads EAGVVQSPRYKIIEKKQPVAFWCNPISGHNTLYWYLQNLGQGPELLIRYENEEAVDDSQLPKDRFSAERLKGVDSTLKIQPAELGDSAVYLCASSDGLEQYFGPGTRLTVT.

This clonotype was observed a handful of times. The rearrangement links TRBV6-5 to TRBJ2-7; tentative D call: TRBD2 (6 bases). The V and J ends lost 6 bases and 3 bases respectively, with 18 bases between them. The CDR3 is made up of 15 amino acids. Looked up from germline, CDR1 is MNHEY and CDR2 is SVGAGI. This chain's CDR3 is CASSSGPGGFYEQYF. In nucleotides, the CDR3 is TGTGCCAGCAGCTCCGGCCCTGGGGGGTTCTACGAGCAGTACTTC.

In its sample, this clonotype was seen a few times. CDR3 loop: CSVPGWDYGYTF. CDR3 nucleotides: TGCAGCGTCCCGGGATGGGACTATGGCTACACCTTC. The J gene is TRBJ1-2, the V gene TRBV29-1; D gene ambiguous. Trimming removed 6 bases at V and 3 bases at J, with 11 bases between. Germline V gene lookup returns CDR1 SQVTM and CDR2 ANQGSEA. The CDR3 length is 12 residues.

This clonotype came up a few times. J is TRBJ1-1 and V is TRBV12-3 or TRBV12-4; no clear D gene. The CDR3 covers 15 residues. Trimming removed 1 base from V and 4 bases from J, with 13 bases in between. CDR3 bases: TGTGCCAGCAGTTTAGGCCAGACCGCCCTCACTGAAGCTTTCTTT. Amino acids: CASSLGQTALTEAFF.

A few counts support this clonotype. The chain joins TRBV12-3 or TRBV12-4 to TRBJ2-7; 7 bases line up with TRBD1. The CDR3 is 14 amino acids. The junction had 8 bases not matched to a gene; V was cut back by 6 bases and J by 3 bases. This CDR3 reads CASSHDRVGYEQYF. Here the CDR3 DNA reads TGTGCCAGCAGCCACGACAGGGTGGGCTACGAGCAGTACTTC.

This clonotype was seen a few times. The rearrangement joins TRBV29-1 to TRBJ2-3, with 15 bases fitting TRBD2. Germline-derived CDR1 and CDR2 are SQVTM and ANQGSEA. V shed 6 bases, J shed 0 bases, and the junction held 4 bases outside the gene matches. This CDR3 comprises 16 residues. The CDR3 nucleotides read TGCAGCGTCGCCGGGACTAGCGGGGGGAGCACAGATACGCAGTATTTT. Its protein is CSVAGTSGGSTDTQYF.

CDR3 DNA: TGTGCCAGCAGCATTGGGACGGCTGGAAACACCATATATTTT. It encodes CASSIGTAGNTIYF. The J gene is TRBJ1-3, the V gene TRBV7-2; perhaps TRBD1 as D (5 bases). The CDR3 length is 14 residues. In germline, CDR1 is SGHTA, CDR2 FQGNSA. Trimming pared 5 bases from V and 2 bases from J, leaving 10 bases between. Full variable domain (outside the CDR3, taken from reference TRBV7-2 and TRBJ1-3): GAGVSQSPSNKVTEKGKDVELRCDPISGHTALYWYRQSLGQGLEFLIYFQGNSAPDKSGLPSDRFSAERTGGSVSTLTIQRTQQEDSAVYLCASSIGTAGNTIYFGEGSWLTVV.

This clonotype was seen more than once but under ten times. The chain couples TRBV7-2 to TRBJ1-1; D call uncertain. The CDR3 covers 13 residues. Per germline, CDR1 SGHTA and CDR2 FQGNSA. The V end lost 5 bases, the J end lost 4 bases, and 11 bases lay between the germline ends. In DNA form, the CDR3 reads TGTGCCAGCAGCCTGATCTTAGGCACTGAAGCTTTCTTT. This codes for CASSLILGTEAFF.